A single sample is the source of the 6 T cell receptor beta chains below, sequenced in a study of blood T cells in healthy people across ages. Next came a second PCR, run for roughly 6 to 11 cycles, which used a sample-barcoded 5' primer along with a J-beta primer mix. TCRdb used MiXCR to reprocess the 5' RACE reads, holding one entry per CDR3 protein. The repertoire consists of about 280,000 distinct CDR3 sequences, with roughly 27% occurring once and the leading ten covering around 30%. The sequencing input was blood. All receptors derive from a woman in her 70s in good health.

The rearrangement uses TRBV20-1 and TRBJ1-5, with D possibly TRBD1 on 5 matching bases. In germline, CDR1 is DFQATT, CDR2 SNEGSKA (reference sequence). This CDR3 is built from 17 residues. Deletions cut 0 bases from V and 4 bases from J, with 19 bases between. As DNA, the CDR3 is TGCAGTGCTAGAGATCCGACCCAGGGCGACCTAAATCAGCCCCAGCATTTT. Its translation: CSARDPTQGDLNQPQHF.

V usage is TRBV6-2 or TRBV6-3 and J usage is TRBJ2-5; D unclear. CDR3 length: 13 amino acids. Trimming cost V 7 bases and J 2 bases, with 11 bases left between them. The germline gives CDR1 MNHEY, CDR2 SVGEGT. DNA of the CDR3: TGTGCCAGCATAGGCATAGGACAAGAGACCCAGTACTTC. Translated: CASIGIGQETQYF.

This clonotype has ten or more counts. The CDR3 region is CATSDPPRGIYEQYF. The DNA of the CDR3 is TGTGCCACCAGTGATCCCCCACGAGGGATTTACGAGCAGTACTTC. The chain joins TRBV24-1 to TRBJ2-7; TRBD2 is a possible D gene (5 bases). The CDR3 is 15 amino acids. V gave up 3 bases and J gave up 4 bases, with 15 bases separating them. Germline V gene lookup returns CDR1 KGHDR and CDR2 SFDVKD.

The rearrangement uses TRBV27 and TRBJ2-5; the D gene could be TRBD1 or TRBD2 (6 bases each). The better agreement between TRBJ2-1 and the DNA end casts doubt on the J call. Germline V gene sequence: CDR1 MNHEY, CDR2 SMNVEV (reference sequence). The CDR3 is made up of 16 amino acids. This chain's CDR3 is CASSLRPGAPGNEQFF. The CDR3 nucleotides are TGTGCCAGCAGTTTACGGCCGGGGGCGCCGGGGAATGAGCAGTTCTTC.

The table lists this clonotype with a count of one. The chain joins TRBV28 to TRBJ2-5, with D possibly being TRBD1 (7 bases). V was cut by 3 bases and J by 5 bases, with 16 bases left in between. Germline lookup yields CDR1 MDHEN and CDR2 SYDVKM. This CDR3 comprises 15 residues. The CDR3 sequence: CASSFRDSGRETQYF. The DNA for the CDR3 is TGTGCCAGCAGTTTCCGGGACAGTGGGAGGGAGACCCAGTACTTC.

This clonotype was counted between two and nine times. The chain uses TRBV3-1 and TRBJ2-5; D is possibly TRBD2 (6 bases). TRBJ2-1 explains the end of the DNA better; the J call may be wrong. The CDR3 is 12 amino acids. Germline V gives CDR1 LGHDT, CDR2 YNNKEL (reference sequence). CDR3 in DNA: TGTGCCAGCAGCCAAAGAGGGAGGGAGCAGTTCTTC. Its translation is CASSQRGREQFF.